This section outlines one TCR beta chain sequence together with its context. The sample belongs to a study of blood T cell repertoires in COVID-19. Looking at the study overall: Whether acute or convalescent, the COVID-19 samples came from the United States, Italy and Spain. T cells, B-cell-depleted T cells, or PBMCs supplied cDNA or gDNA.

Enrolled during active infection, Seattle patients were then followed longitudinally. Repertoires were generated with immunoSEQ multiplex PCR, while TCRdb's copy carries only in-frame clones and drops some. The sample holds 150,000 to 200,000 clones, around nine tenths seen once. The specimen sequenced was peripheral blood. This sequence originates from a woman aged 70 to 79 with COVID-19, enrolled during active disease.

CDR3 amino acids: CASGRSGGYNEQFF. The CDR3 nucleotides read TGTGCCAGCGGGCGATCAGGAGGGTACAATGAGCAGTTCTTC. V usage is TRBV3-1 (or the pseudogene TRBV3-2) and J usage is TRBJ2-1; maybe TRBD2 (6 bases). CDR3 size: 14 residues. V dropped 8 bases and J dropped 4 bases, with 15 bases sitting between them. Germline CDR1 LGHDT, CDR2 YNNKEL (reference sequence).